One sample yielded the 23 T cell receptor beta chains listed below, sequenced in a study of tumor-infiltrating lymphocytes in localized non-small cell lung cancer. Sequencing was performed with immunoSEQ multiplex PCR; in TCRdb, only in-frame clones are kept and a portion is missing. The sample has fewer than 11,000 clones; roughly 60% are singletons. Specimen: uninvolved lung tissue not adjacent to the tumor. Receptor source: a human donor with non-small cell lung cancer.

The chain couples TRBV6-6 to TRBJ2-1; 14 bases agree with TRBD2. This CDR3 comprises 15 residues. CDR1 MNHNY and CDR2 SVGAGI come from the germline V gene (reference sequence). V shed 6 bases and J 10 bases; nucleotides not matched to a gene: 8. CDR3 nucleotides: TGTGCCAGCAGCCCGACTAGCGGGGGGGCCCGGGAGCAGTTCTTC. Encoded protein: CASSPTSGGAREQFF.

This clone was picked up a small number of times. CDR3 bases: TGTGCCAGCAGCTCTCATCCGGGGGCTGCTAATGAAAAACTGTTTTTT. Its protein product is CASSSHPGAANEKLFF. This chain links TRBV9 with TRBJ1-4; tentative D call: TRBD1 (6 bases). The V and J ends lost 4 bases and 3 bases respectively, with 16 bases between them. This CDR3 spans 16 amino acids. Per the germline V gene, CDR1 is SGDLS and CDR2 is YYNGEE.

This chain uses TRBV29-1 with TRBJ1-1; perhaps TRBD1 as D (6 bases). Between the trimmed V and J ends, which lost 7 bases and 11 bases, there was a span of 23 bases. The CDR3 is 13 residues long. Germline CDR1 reads SQVTM; CDR2 reads ANQGSEA. The DNA of the CDR3 is TGCAGCGCTGGGGGAGGGGGGAATCATGGGGCTTTCTTT. This encodes CSAGGGGNHGAFF.

This clone is categorized as medium-sized (0.01 to 0.1%). The chain combines TRBV11-3 with TRBJ2-7; 8 nucleotides match TRBD1. This CDR3 contains 16 residues. CDR1 and CDR2 from the germline V gene are SGHNT and YENEEA. The trim removed 2 bases at V and 2 bases at J, leaving 8 bases unmatched. The CDR3 DNA sequence: TGTGCCAGCAGCTTACTGGCCGGGACAGGAACCTACGAGCAGTACTTC. This codes for CASSLLAGTGTYEQYF.

The rearrangement uses TRBV28 and TRBJ2-7; D is possibly TRBD2 (6 bases). The CDR3 contains 14 residues. CDR1 MDHEN and CDR2 SYDVKM come from the germline V gene. V was pared by 2 bases and J by 0 bases, with 8 bases between. The CDR3 loop is CASSLGGSSYEQYF. CDR3 nucleotides: TGTGCCAGCAGTTTAGGAGGGAGCTCCTACGAGCAGTACTTC.

This clone occurred a few times. The same CDR3 is also encoded by other DNA sequences in this sample. The genes are TRBV7-9 and TRBJ2-7; TRBD1 agrees at 8 bases. CDR1 and CDR2 from the germline V gene are SEHNR and FQNEAQ (reference sequence). The CDR3 length is 14 residues. V lost 5 bases and J lost 3; bases outside the gene matches: 6. CDR3 nucleotide sequence: TGTGCCAGCAGCCCTAGGACAGGGAACTACGAGCAGTACTTC. Residues: CASSPRTGNYEQYF.

J is TRBJ2-1 and V is TRBV7-3; TRBD2 aligns across 8 bases. This CDR3 is 16 amino acids long. The germline V gene has CDR1 SGHTA and CDR2 FQGTGA. The ends lost 6 bases at V and 0 bases at J; junction bases unmatched: 7. The CDR3 loop is CASSFSGVSSYNEQFF. Here the CDR3 DNA reads TGTGCCAGCAGTTTTAGCGGGGTGAGCTCCTACAATGAGCAGTTCTTC.

This chain links TRBV9 with TRBJ2-3, with 7 positions matching TRBD2. Germline lookup yields CDR1 SGDLS and CDR2 YYNGEE. This CDR3 is 16 amino acids long. V gave up 5 bases and J gave up 0 bases; unmatched junction bases: 9. The CDR3 bases are TGTGCCAGCAGTTACATAGCTAGCGGAAGCACAGATACGCAGTATTTT. The encoded protein is CASSYIASGSTDTQYF. The full variable domain, in which reference TRBV9 and TRBJ2-3 provide the parts outside the CDR3, is DSGVTQTPKHLITATGQRVTLRCSPRSGDLSVYWYQQSLDQGLQFLIQYYNGEERAKGNILERFSAQQFPDLHSELNLSSLELGDSALYFCASSYIASGSTDTQYFGPGTRLTVL.

This clone was seen only once. The chain has TRBV28 and TRBJ2-3, with a weak D call TRBD2 (5 bases). Germline V gene sequence: CDR1 MDHEN, CDR2 SYDVKM. CDR3 size: 14 residues. V was shortened by 10 bases and J by 6 bases, with 20 bases between the two germline ends. In DNA, the CDR3 is TGTGCCACCCGGGGTGACCACCGGGCGGATACGCAGTATTTT. Protein: CATRGDHRADTQYF.

This clone is classed as medium-sized. The chain is built from TRBV9 and TRBJ2-7; 10 bases are shared with TRBD2. J was trimmed by 9 bases and V by 3 bases; bases with no gene match: 15. The CDR3 loop spans 16 amino acids. Germline V gives CDR1 SGDLS, CDR2 YYNGEE. CDR3 amino acids: CASSARGDLAGAGQYF. In DNA, the CDR3 is TGTGCCAGCAGCGCCCGAGGCGACCTAGCGGGGGCCGGGCAGTACTTC.

This chain connects TRBV7-6 to TRBJ2-7; the match to TRBD1 covers 10 bases. CDR3 size: 14 residues. Germline loops: CDR1 SGHVS, CDR2 FNYEAQ. The V segment lost 4 bases and the J segment 6 bases; nucleotides outside the gene matches: 6. As DNA, the CDR3 is TGTGCCAGCAGCTCCCGGGACAGGGGAGGCGAGCAGTACTTC. It codes for CASSSRDRGGEQYF.

The chain couples TRBV5-1 to TRBJ2-7; 8 bases are a match to TRBD1. Germline CDR1 and CDR2: SGHRS and YFSETQ. The V gene end was trimmed by 4 bases and the J gene end by 3 bases; junction bases not matched to a gene: 6. The CDR3 runs to 14 residues. The CDR3 nucleotides read TGCGCCAGCAGCAGCAGGGGGCCGGACTACGAGCAGTACTTC. Its protein is CASSSRGPDYEQYF.

The sample holds a few counts of this clone. This chain uses TRBV28 with TRBJ1-5; TRBD1 might be the D (5 bases). Germline V gives CDR1 MDHEN, CDR2 SYDVKM. V was pared by 5 bases and J by 7 bases, with 12 bases between. The CDR3 sequence is 13 residues long. CDR3 sequence reads: CASSLPGGQPQHF. Written as DNA, the CDR3 is TGTGCCAGCAGTCTACCGGGGGGGCAGCCCCAGCATTTT.

This chain connects TRBV7-8 to TRBJ1-5; a possible D gene is TRBD1 (5 bases). Germline-derived CDR1 and CDR2 are SGHVS and FQNEAQ. V dropped 2 bases and J dropped 4 bases, with 15 bases sitting between them. The CDR3 loop spans 16 amino acids. In DNA form, the CDR3 reads TGTGCCAGCAGCTTACAAGTGGCAGGGTATAATCAGCCCCAGCATTTT. This gives the protein CASSLQVAGYNQPQHF.

V is TRBV10-2 and J is TRBJ1-1; possibly TRBD1 for D (6 bases). Germline V gene sequence: CDR1 WSHSY, CDR2 SAAADI. CDR3 size: 14 residues. The V end was cut by 3 bases, the J end by 1 base, with 9 bases between. The CDR3 reads CASSETTGNTEAFF. CDR3 coding DNA: TGCGCCAGCAGTGAAACGACAGGGAACACTGAAGCTTTCTTT.

The chain combines TRBV6-1 with TRBJ1-3, with D hard to call. V was cut by 3 bases and J by 0 bases, with 9 bases left in between. The germline CDR1 and CDR2 sequences are MNHNS and SASEGT. The CDR3 length is 15 residues. The CDR3 DNA reads as TGTGCCAGCAGTGATGGGATTTTCTCTGGAAACACCATATATTTT. Translated: CASSDGIFSGNTIYF.

The chain carries TRBV5-6 and TRBJ1-4, with 8 bases lining up with TRBD1. The CDR3 has 15 amino acids. The germline V gene has CDR1 SGHDT and CDR2 YYEEEE. Trimming cost V 1 base and J 10 bases; bases outside gene matches: 9. This CDR3 reads CASSLRTGLSGKLFF. CDR3 DNA sequence: TGTGCCAGCAGCTTGAGGACAGGGCTATCCGGAAAACTGTTTTTT. The complete variable domain, with remaining parts taken from reference TRBV5-6 and TRBJ1-4, reads DAGVTQSPTHLIKTRGQQVTLRCSPKSGHDTVSWYQQALGQGPQFIFQYYEEEERQRGNFPDRFSGHQFPNYSSELNVNALLLGDSALYLCASSLRTGLSGKLFFGSGTQLSVL.

V usage is TRBV4-1 and J usage is TRBJ2-7, with D possibly matching TRBD2 (5 bases). V dropped 1 base and J dropped 0 bases, with 10 bases sitting between them. Germline lookup yields CDR1 MGHRA and CDR2 YSYEKL. The CDR3 has 15 residues. CDR3 bases: TGCGCCAGCAGCCAAGTTTCTGGGAGCTCCTACGAGCAGTACTTC. Translating it yields CASSQVSGSSYEQYF.

By share, this clone counts as medium-sized (0.01 to 0.1%). V is TRBV7-2 and J is TRBJ2-7; 8 bases fit TRBD1. This CDR3 has 18 residues. Germline V CDR1 and CDR2: SGHTA, FQGNSA. V dropped 4 bases and J dropped 0; count of bases not matched to a gene: 14. The CDR3 bases are TGTGCCAGCAGCTCCTCGGTGGACAGGGTGTCGAGCTCCTACGAGCAGTACTTC. Its translation is CASSSSVDRVSSSYEQYF.

The chain combines TRBV13 with TRBJ1-2, with D possibly being TRBD1 (5 bases). Germline CDR1 and CDR2: PRHDT and FYEKMQ (reference sequence). The V end lost 6 bases, the J end lost 4 bases, and 18 bases lay between the germline ends. The CDR3 consists of 15 residues. CDR3 loop: CASSAAGDMGYGYTF. The CDR3 DNA follows: TGTGCCAGCAGTGCCGCGGGGGATATGGGCTATGGCTACACCTTC.

The CDR3 protein is CASSGSGASGELFF. The CDR3 bases are TGTGCCAGCAGCGGTTCAGGGGCCTCCGGGGAGCTGTTTTTT. The chain is built from TRBV9 and TRBJ2-2; TRBD1 is a possible D gene (6 bases). Germline V gene sequence: CDR1 SGDLS, CDR2 YYNGEE. This CDR3 is built from 14 residues. Trimming removed 3 bases from V and 6 bases from J, with 12 bases in between. Filled out from reference TRBV9 and TRBJ2-2, the complete variable domain reads DSGVTQTPKHLITATGQRVTLRCSPRSGDLSVYWYQQSLDQGLQFLIQYYNGEERAKGNILERFSAQQFPDLHSELNLSSLELGDSALYFCASSGSGASGELFFGEGSRLTVL.

V is TRBV5-4 and J is TRBJ2-7; 13 positions match TRBD2. CDR1 is SGHNT and CDR2 is YYREEE in the germline V gene (reference sequence). There are 18 residues in the CDR3. After removal of 2 bases from V and 2 bases from J, the junction contained 10 bases not matched to a gene. The CDR3 region has the DNA TGTGCCAGCAGCTTAGGACTAGCGGGGGTAGGTACCGCCTACGAGCAGTACTTC. This codes for CASSLGLAGVGTAYEQYF.

This clone was counted a few times. V and J are TRBV2 and TRBJ1-2; no firm D call. CDR3 length: 13 residues. In germline, CDR1 is SNHLY, CDR2 FYNNEI. V lost 4 bases to trimming and J lost 3 bases, with 9 bases between them. The CDR3 DNA is TGTGCCAGCAGTGTTAGACACTACTATGGCTACACCTTC. This translates into CASSVRHYYGYTF.